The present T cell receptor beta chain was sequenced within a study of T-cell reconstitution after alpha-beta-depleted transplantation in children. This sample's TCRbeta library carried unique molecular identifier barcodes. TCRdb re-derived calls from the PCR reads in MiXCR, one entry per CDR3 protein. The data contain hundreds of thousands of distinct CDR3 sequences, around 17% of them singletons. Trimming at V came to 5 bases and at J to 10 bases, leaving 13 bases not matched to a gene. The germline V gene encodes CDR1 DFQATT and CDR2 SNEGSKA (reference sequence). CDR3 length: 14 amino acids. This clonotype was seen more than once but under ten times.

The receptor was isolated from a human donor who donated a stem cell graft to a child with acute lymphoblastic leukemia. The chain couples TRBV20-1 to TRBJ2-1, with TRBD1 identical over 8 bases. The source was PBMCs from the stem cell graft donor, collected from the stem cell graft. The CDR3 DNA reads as TGCAGTGCTCGCGGCAGGGGGCTCCGAGGGGAGCAGTTCTTC. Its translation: CSARGRGLRGEQFF.